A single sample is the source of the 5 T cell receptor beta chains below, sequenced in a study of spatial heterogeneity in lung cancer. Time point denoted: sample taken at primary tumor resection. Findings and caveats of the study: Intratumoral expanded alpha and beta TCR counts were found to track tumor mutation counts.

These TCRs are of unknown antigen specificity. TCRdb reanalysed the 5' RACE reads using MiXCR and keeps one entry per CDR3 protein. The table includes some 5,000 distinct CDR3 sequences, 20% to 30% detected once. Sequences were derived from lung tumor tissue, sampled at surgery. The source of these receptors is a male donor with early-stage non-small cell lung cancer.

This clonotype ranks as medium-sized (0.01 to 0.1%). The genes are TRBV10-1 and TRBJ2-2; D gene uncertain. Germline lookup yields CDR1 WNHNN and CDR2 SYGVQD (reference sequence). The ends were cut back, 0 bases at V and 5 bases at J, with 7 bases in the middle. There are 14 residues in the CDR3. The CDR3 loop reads CASSESRQTGELFF. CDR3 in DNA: TGCGCCAGCAGTGAGTCGAGGCAGACCGGGGAGCTGTTTTTT.

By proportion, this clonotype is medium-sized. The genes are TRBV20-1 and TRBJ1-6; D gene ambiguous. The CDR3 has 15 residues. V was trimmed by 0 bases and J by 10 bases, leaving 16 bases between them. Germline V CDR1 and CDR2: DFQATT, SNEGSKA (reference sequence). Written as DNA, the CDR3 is TGCAGTGCTAGAGAGTGGAAGGCAGGCGGATCACCCCTCCACTTT. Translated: CSAREWKAGGSPLHF.

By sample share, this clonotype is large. The CDR3 coding sequence is TGTGCCAGCAGTGTCGGGTCCGAAAATGAGCAGTTCTTC. Translation: CASSVGSENEQFF. This rearrangement joins TRBV12-3 or TRBV12-4 to TRBJ2-1, with D unresolved. Trimming shortened V by 5 bases and J by 7 bases, and 12 bases separated the two germline ends. The CDR3 is 13 amino acids.

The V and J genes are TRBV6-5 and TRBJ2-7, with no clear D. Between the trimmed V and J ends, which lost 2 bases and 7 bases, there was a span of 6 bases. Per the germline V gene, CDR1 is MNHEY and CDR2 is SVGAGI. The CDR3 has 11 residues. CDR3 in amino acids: CASSYLGEQYF. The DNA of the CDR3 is TGTGCCAGCAGTTACCTGGGGGAGCAGTACTTC.

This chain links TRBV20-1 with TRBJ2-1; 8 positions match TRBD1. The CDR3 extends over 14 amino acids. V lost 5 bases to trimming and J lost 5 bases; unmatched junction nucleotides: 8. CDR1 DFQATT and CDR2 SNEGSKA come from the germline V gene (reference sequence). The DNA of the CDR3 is TGCAGTGCTTTCAGGGGGCGTTCAAACAATGAGCAGTTCTTC. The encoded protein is CSAFRGRSNNEQFF.